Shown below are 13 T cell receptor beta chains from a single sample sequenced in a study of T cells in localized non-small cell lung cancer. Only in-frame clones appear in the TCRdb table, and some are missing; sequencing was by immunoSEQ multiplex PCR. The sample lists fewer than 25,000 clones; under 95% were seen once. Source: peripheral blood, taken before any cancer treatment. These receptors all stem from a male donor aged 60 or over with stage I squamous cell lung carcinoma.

The CDR3 region is CASSEEGGTEAFF. The CDR3 DNA sequence: TGTGCCAGCAGTGAGGAGGGTGGTACTGAAGCTTTCTTT. J is TRBJ1-1 and V is TRBV6-1, with D hard to call. CDR1 MNHNS and CDR2 SASEGT come from the germline V gene. The V end lost 3 bases, the J end lost 5 bases, and 10 bases lay between the germline ends. This CDR3 is 13 amino acids long.

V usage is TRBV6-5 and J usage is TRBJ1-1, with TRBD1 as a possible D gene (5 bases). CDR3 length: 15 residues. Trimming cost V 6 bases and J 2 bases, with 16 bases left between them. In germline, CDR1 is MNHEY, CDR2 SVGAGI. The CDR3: CASSLKGLQNTEAFF. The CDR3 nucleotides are TGTGCCAGCAGCCTTAAGGGACTCCAAAACACTGAAGCTTTCTTT.

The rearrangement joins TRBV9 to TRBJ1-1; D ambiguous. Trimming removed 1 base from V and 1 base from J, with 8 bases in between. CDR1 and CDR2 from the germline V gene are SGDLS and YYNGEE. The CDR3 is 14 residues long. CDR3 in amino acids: CASSVLQANTEAFF. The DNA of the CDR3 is TGTGCCAGCAGCGTACTCCAAGCGAACACTGAAGCTTTCTTT.

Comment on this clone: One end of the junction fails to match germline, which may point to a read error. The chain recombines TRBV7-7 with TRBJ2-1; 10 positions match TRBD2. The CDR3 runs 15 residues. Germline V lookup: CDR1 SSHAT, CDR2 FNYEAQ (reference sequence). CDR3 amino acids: CASSLAGVPYNEQFF. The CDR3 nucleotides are TGTGCCAGCAGCCTAGCGGGAGTACCATACAATGAGCAGTTCTTC. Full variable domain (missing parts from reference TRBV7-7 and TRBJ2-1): GAGVSQSPRYKVTKRGQDVTLRCDPISSHATLYWYQQALGQGPEFLTYFNYEAQPDKSGLPSDRFSAERPEGSISTLTIQRTEQRDSAMYRCASSLAGVPYNEQFFGPGTRLTVL.

In nucleotides, the CDR3 is TGTGCCAGCAGTTACTCGCGGACTAGCACAGATACGCAGTATTTT. Translation: CASSYSRTSTDTQYF. The V call is TRBV6-5, the J call TRBJ2-3; maybe TRBD2 (5 bases). With 0 bases removed from V and 0 bases from J, the gap between germline ends came to 7 bases. CDR3 length: 15 residues. Germline V gives CDR1 MNHEY, CDR2 SVGAGI.

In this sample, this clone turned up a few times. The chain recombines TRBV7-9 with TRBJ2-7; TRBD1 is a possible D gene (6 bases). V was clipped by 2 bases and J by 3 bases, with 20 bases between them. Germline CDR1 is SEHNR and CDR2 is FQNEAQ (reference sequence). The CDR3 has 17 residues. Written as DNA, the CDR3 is TGTGCCAGCAGCTTATCCGAGGCTCGGACAGATAACTACGAGCAGTACTTC. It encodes CASSLSEARTDNYEQYF.

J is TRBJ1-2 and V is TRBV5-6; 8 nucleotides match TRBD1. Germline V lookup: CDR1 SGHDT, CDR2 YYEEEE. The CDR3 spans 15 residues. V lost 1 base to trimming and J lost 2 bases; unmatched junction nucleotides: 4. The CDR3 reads CASSLPSGGNYGYTF. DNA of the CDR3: TGTGCCAGCAGCTTGCCGTCAGGGGGCAACTATGGCTACACCTTC.

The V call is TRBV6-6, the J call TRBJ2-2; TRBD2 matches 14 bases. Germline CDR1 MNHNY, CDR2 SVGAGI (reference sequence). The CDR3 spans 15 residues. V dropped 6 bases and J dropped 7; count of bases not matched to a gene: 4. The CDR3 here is CASRGLAGVGGELFF. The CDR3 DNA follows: TGTGCCAGCAGGGGACTAGCGGGAGTGGGCGGGGAGCTGTTTTTT.

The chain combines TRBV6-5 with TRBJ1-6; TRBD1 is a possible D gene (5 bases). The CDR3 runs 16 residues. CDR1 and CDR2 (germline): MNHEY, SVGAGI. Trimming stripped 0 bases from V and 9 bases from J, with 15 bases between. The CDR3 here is CASSYSGTVRGSPLHF. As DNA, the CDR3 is TGTGCCAGCAGTTACTCGGGGACCGTGCGCGGTTCACCCCTCCACTTT.

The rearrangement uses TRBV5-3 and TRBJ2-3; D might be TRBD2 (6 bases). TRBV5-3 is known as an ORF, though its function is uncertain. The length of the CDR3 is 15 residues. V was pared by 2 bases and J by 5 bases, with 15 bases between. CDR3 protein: CARSFNGSRRDTQYF. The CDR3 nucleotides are TGTGCCAGAAGCTTTAACGGGAGTAGGAGAGATACGCAGTATTTT.

The CDR3 here is CAWRISLNTEAFF. CDR3 in DNA: TGTGCCTGGAGGATCTCTTTGAACACTGAAGCTTTCTTT. The V and J genes are TRBV30 and TRBJ1-1; D is ambiguous. Germline-derived CDR1 and CDR2 are GTSNPN and SVGIG (reference sequence). Between the trimmed V and J ends, which lost 3 bases and 0 bases, there was a span of 8 bases. The CDR3 runs 13 residues.

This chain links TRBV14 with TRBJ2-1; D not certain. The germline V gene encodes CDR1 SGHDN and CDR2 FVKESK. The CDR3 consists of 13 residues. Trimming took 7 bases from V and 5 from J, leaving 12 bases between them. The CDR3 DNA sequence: TGTGCCAGCAAGAAAAATTTAAACAATGAGCAGTTCTTC. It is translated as CASKKNLNNEQFF.

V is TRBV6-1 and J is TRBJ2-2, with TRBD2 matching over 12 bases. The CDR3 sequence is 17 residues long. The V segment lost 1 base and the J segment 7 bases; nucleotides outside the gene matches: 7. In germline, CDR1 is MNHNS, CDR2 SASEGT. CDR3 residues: CASSEGRLAGVHGELFF. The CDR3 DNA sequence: TGTGCCAGCAGTGAAGGGAGACTAGCGGGAGTGCACGGGGAGCTGTTTTTT.